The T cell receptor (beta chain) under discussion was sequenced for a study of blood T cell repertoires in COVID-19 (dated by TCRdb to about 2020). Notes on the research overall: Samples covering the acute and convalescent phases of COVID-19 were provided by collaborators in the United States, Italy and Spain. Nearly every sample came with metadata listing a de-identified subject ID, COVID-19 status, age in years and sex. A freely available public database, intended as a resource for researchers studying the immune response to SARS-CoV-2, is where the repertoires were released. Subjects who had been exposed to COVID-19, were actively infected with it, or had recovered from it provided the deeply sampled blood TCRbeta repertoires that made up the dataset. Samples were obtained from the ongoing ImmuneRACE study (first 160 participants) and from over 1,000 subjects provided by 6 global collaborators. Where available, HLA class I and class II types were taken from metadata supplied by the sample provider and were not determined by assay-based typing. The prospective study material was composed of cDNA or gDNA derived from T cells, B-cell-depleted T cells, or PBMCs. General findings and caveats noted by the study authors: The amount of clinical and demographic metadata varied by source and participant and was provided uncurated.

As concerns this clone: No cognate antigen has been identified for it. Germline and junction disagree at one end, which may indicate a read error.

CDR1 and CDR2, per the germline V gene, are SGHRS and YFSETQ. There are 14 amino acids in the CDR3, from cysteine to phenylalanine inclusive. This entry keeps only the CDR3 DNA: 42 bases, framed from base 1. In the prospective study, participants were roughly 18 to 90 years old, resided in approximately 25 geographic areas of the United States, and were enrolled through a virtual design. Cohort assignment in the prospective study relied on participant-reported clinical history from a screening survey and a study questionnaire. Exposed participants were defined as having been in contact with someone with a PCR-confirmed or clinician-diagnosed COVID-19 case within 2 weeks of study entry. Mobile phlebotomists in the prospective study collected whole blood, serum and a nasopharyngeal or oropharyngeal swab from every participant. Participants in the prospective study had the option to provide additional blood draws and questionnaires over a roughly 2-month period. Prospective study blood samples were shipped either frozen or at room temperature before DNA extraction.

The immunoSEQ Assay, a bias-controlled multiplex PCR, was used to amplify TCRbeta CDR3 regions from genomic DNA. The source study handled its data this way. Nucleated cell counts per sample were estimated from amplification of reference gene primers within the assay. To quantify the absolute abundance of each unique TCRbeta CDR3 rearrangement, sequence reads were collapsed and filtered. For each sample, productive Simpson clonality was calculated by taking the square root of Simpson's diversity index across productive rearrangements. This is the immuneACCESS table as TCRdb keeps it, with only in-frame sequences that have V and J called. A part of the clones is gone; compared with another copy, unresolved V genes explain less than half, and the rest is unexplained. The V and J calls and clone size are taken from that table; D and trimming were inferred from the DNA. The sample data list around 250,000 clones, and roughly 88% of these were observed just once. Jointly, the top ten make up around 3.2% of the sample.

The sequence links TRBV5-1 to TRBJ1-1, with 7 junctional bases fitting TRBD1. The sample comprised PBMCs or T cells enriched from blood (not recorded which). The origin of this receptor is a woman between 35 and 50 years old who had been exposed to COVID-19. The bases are TGTGCCAGCAGCTGGGGGCAAAGACAGGGCGAAGCTTTCTTT. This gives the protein CASSWGQRQGEAFF. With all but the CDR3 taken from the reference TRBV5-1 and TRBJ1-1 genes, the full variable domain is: KAGVTQTPRYLIKTRGQQVTLSCSPISGHRSVSWYQQTPGQGLQFLFEYFSETQRNKGNFPGRFSGRQFSNSRSEMNVSTLELGDSALYLCASSWGQRQGEAFFGQGTRLTVV.